This T cell receptor (beta chain) was retrieved from a study of shared clonotypes between healthy human individuals. Here immunoSEQ multiplex PCR was the method, and the copy in TCRdb shows in-frame clones only, minus some. The sample includes approximately 1,000,000 clones, 60% to 85% of them seen just once. After removal of 3 bases from V and 6 bases from J, the junction contained 5 bases not matched to a gene. The CDR3 is 13 amino acids. Germline V lookup: CDR1 MGHRA, CDR2 YSYEKL. This rearrangement joins TRBV4-1 to TRBJ2-7; 7 bases fit TRBD2. This clonotype originated in a man aged 18 to 30 in good health. Some clones in this sample may be carry-over from other donors' samples. Sequenced input: memory CD4+ T cells from PBMCs. The subset: CD45RA-negative fraction. The chain's CDR3 is CASSQGGVGEQYF. The CDR3 DNA follows: TGCGCCAGCAGCCAGGGAGGGGTAGGCGAGCAGTACTTC.